The 24 T cell receptor beta chains below all came from one sample that was sequenced in a study of sequential checkpoint blockade in melanoma. Treatment indicated: randomized to nivolumab then ipilimumab (arm A) or the reverse (arm B). TCRdb keeps only in-frame clones here, not all; method: immunoSEQ multiplex PCR. The repertoire holds 30,000 to 35,000 clones, with approximately 82% as singletons. The source was CD8+ T cells sorted from blood (inferred from file names), collected from a patient given nivolumab and ipilimumab in sequence. Receptors were obtained from a human donor with melanoma.

The chain is built from TRBV7-9 and TRBJ2-5, with TRBD1 as a possible D gene (6 bases). The closer fit of TRBJ2-7 to the DNA end suggests the J call may be wrong. The CDR3 loop spans 16 amino acids. Germline V gives CDR1 SEHNR, CDR2 FQNEAQ (reference sequence). The CDR3 loop reads CASSPQGKVTGYEQYF. The CDR3 nucleotides read TGTGCCAGCAGCCCACAAGGAAAGGTGACAGGCTACGAGCAGTACTTC.

V and J are TRBV4-3 and TRBJ1-4, with D maybe TRBD1 (6 bases). V lost 1 base and J 7 bases, leaving 16 bases between the germline ends. The CDR3 is 16 amino acids. The germline V gene encodes CDR1 LGHNA and CDR2 YSLEER. In DNA, the CDR3 is TGCGCCAGCAGCCAAGGGGATGGGGGAGGGGGTGAAAAACTGTTTTTT. Its translation: CASSQGDGGGGEKLFF.

The rearrangement links TRBV28 to TRBJ1-4; D gene unclear. The CDR3 is made up of 14 amino acids. CDR1 is MDHEN, CDR2 SYDVKM, per germline. Trimming cost V 5 bases and J 7 bases, with 14 bases left between them. CDR3 region: CASSRGSLPEKLFF. The CDR3, as DNA: TGTGCCAGCAGTCGCGGGTCTCTTCCTGAAAAACTGTTTTTT.

The chain links TRBV30 to TRBJ2-3, with 10 positions matching TRBD2. J gave up 3 bases and V 0 bases, and 3 bases lay outside the gene matches. Germline V lookup: CDR1 GTSNPN, CDR2 SVGIG (reference sequence). This CDR3 has 15 amino acids. The CDR3 sequence: CAWSVKTSGTDTQYF. In DNA form, the CDR3 reads TGTGCCTGGAGTGTAAAGACTAGCGGGACAGATACGCAGTATTTT. The variable domain in full, completed from reference TRBV30 and TRBJ2-3, reads SQTIHQWPATLVQPVGSPLSLECTVEGTSNPNLYWYRQAAGRGLQLLFYSVGIGQISSEVPQNLSASRPQDRQFILSSKKLLLSDSGFYLCAWSVKTSGTDTQYFGPGTRLTVL.

V gene TRBV28 combines with J gene TRBJ2-2; TRBD1 aligns across 8 bases. V trimming: 11 bases; J trimming: 5 bases; junction bases outside the gene matches: 4. The CDR3 extends over 12 amino acids. CDR1 MDHEN and CDR2 SYDVKM come from the germline V gene. The CDR3 nucleotides are TGTGCCGTATGGACAGGGACCGGGGAGCTGTTTTTT. The encoded protein is CAVWTGTGELFF.

The gene calls are TRBV27 and TRBJ2-5; TRBD2 matches at 9 bases. V shed 0 bases and J 1 base; nucleotides not matched to a gene: 6. Germline CDR1 is MNHEY and CDR2 is SMNVEV (reference sequence). This CDR3 has 17 residues. The CDR3 nucleotides are TGTGCCAGCAGTTTATCGCCGGGACTAGCCTCCCAAGAGACCCAGTACTTC. Its translation: CASSLSPGLASQETQYF.

This rearrangement joins TRBV5-6 to TRBJ1-5; 7 bases align to TRBD1. Germline values: CDR1 SGHDT, CDR2 YYEEEE. There are 15 residues in the CDR3. The J segment lost 7 bases and the V segment lost 4 bases, leaving 11 bases of the junction unmatched. The DNA of the CDR3 is TGTGCCAGCAGCGCCGCGACAGGGAGGACCCAGCCCCAGCATTTT. The encoded protein is CASSAATGRTQPQHF. Supplemented by reference TRBV5-6 and TRBJ1-5, the full variable domain reads DAGVTQSPTHLIKTRGQQVTLRCSPKSGHDTVSWYQQALGQGPQFIFQYYEEEERQRGNFPDRFSGHQFPNYSSELNVNALLLGDSALYLCASSAATGRTQPQHFGDGTRLSIL.

The genes are TRBV28 and TRBJ2-7; no clear D gene. CDR1 is MDHEN and CDR2 is SYDVKM in the germline V gene. This CDR3 comprises 13 residues. V lost 2 bases and J lost 0, with 5 bases in between. This CDR3 reads CASSLSSSYEQYF. The DNA for the CDR3 is TGTGCCAGCAGTTTAAGTAGCTCCTACGAGCAGTACTTC. Drawing the rest from reference TRBV28 and TRBJ2-7, the complete variable domain is DVKVTQSSRYLVKRTGEKVFLECVQDMDHENMFWYRQDPGLGLRLIYFSYDVKMKEKGDIPEGYSVSREKKERFSLILESASTNQTSMYLCASSLSSSYEQYFGPGTRLTVT.

This clone appeared a single time. The chain couples TRBV29-1 to TRBJ2-5, with D possibly being TRBD1 (6 bases). Matching the DNA end better, TRBJ2-7 makes the J call doubtful. The V gene's germline CDR1 is SQVTM and CDR2 ANQGSEA. The CDR3 runs 15 residues. The CDR3 DNA reads TGCAGCGTTGAAGCGGCAGGGGAATTAGACTACGAGCAGTACTTC. This translates into CSVEAAGELDYEQYF.

This chain uses TRBV9 with TRBJ1-2; 7 positions match TRBD1. CDR3 size: 16 residues. Germline V gene sequence: CDR1 SGDLS, CDR2 YYNGEE. After removal of 2 bases from V and 4 bases from J, the junction contained 11 bases not matched to a gene. CDR3 residues: CASSVSDRRLSYGYTF. As DNA, the CDR3 is TGTGCCAGCAGCGTCTCGGACAGGCGCCTATCCTATGGCTACACCTTC.

J is TRBJ2-7 and V is TRBV13; 7 bases agree with TRBD2. This CDR3 comprises 15 residues. Trimming removed 6 bases from V and 3 bases from J; junction bases left unmatched: 11. Germline V lookup: CDR1 PRHDT, CDR2 FYEKMQ (reference sequence). CDR3 residues: CASSWAVTGGYEQYF. Here the CDR3 DNA reads TGTGCCAGCAGTTGGGCCGTCACGGGGGGCTACGAGCAGTACTTC.

The chain joins TRBV19 to TRBJ2-7; 9 positions agree with TRBD2. J lost 3 bases, V lost 5 bases, and 5 bases had no gene match. Germline CDR1 reads LNHDA; CDR2 reads SQIVND (reference sequence). This CDR3 comprises 14 residues. Here the CDR3 reads CASSPGLALYEQYF. Written as DNA, the CDR3 is TGTGCCAGTAGTCCCGGACTAGCGCTCTACGAGCAGTACTTC.

This clone was observed a handful of times. The rearrangement joins TRBV7-9 to TRBJ2-7; TRBD1 aligns across 7 bases. The trim removed 1 base at V and 0 bases at J, leaving 3 bases unmatched. Germline CDR1 is SEHNR and CDR2 is FQNEAQ (reference sequence). This CDR3 has 15 residues. As DNA, the CDR3 is TGTGCCAGCAGCTTAGTAGGACAGGCCTCCTACGAGCAGTACTTC. Protein: CASSLVGQASYEQYF.

V gene TRBV18 combines with J gene TRBJ2-7; 8 nucleotides match TRBD1. CDR3 length: 15 amino acids. V was pared by 5 bases and J by 3 bases, with 9 bases of the junction left unmatched. The germline V gene encodes CDR1 KGHSH and CDR2 LQKENI. DNA for the CDR3: TGTGCCAGCTCAGCTGGACAGGGAGGTATCTACGAGCAGTACTTC. Translated, it gives CASSAGQGGIYEQYF. The full variable domain, completed using reference TRBV18 and TRBJ2-7, is NAGVMQNPRHLVRRRGQEARLRCSPMKGHSHVYWYRQLPEEGLKFMVYLQKENIIDESGMPKERFSAEFPKEGPSILRIQQVVRGDSAAYFCASSAGQGGIYEQYFGPGTRLTVT.

This CDR3 is CASSSILLGRETQYF. In DNA, the CDR3 is TGTGCCAGCAGCTCTATCTTACTTGGGAGGGAGACCCAGTACTTC. The rearrangement links TRBV5-4 to TRBJ2-5, with D perhaps TRBD2 (6 bases). The CDR3 covers 15 residues. The V and J ends lost 3 bases and 5 bases respectively, with 17 bases between them. Germline V CDR1 and CDR2: SGHNT, YYREEE (reference sequence).

This rearrangement joins TRBV9 to TRBJ2-3, with a tentative D call TRBD2 (6 bases). Between the trimmed V and J ends, which lost 0 bases and 0 bases, there was a span of 11 bases. This CDR3 has 16 amino acids. Germline V gene lookup returns CDR1 SGDLS and CDR2 YYNGEE. The CDR3 sequence: CASSVERAASTDTQYF. DNA for the CDR3: TGTGCCAGCAGCGTAGAGCGGGCCGCTAGCACAGATACGCAGTATTTT. The entire variable domain, with the rest obtained from reference TRBV9 and TRBJ2-3, is as follows: DSGVTQTPKHLITATGQRVTLRCSPRSGDLSVYWYQQSLDQGLQFLIQYYNGEERAKGNILERFSAQQFPDLHSELNLSSLELGDSALYFCASSVERAASTDTQYFGPGTRLTVL.

The rearrangement uses TRBV27 and TRBJ1-1; TRBD1 aligns across 7 bases. Germline V gene data show CDR1 as MNHEY and CDR2 as SMNVEV (reference sequence). The CDR3 has 13 amino acids. V shed 5 bases, J shed 8 bases, and the junction held 8 bases outside the gene matches. CDR3 loop: CASSIPWTGEAFF. Here the CDR3 DNA reads TGTGCCAGCAGTATACCCTGGACAGGAGAAGCTTTCTTT.

The chain joins TRBV5-4 to TRBJ2-1; TRBD2 matches 7 bases. CDR1 is SGHNT, CDR2 YYREEE, per germline (reference sequence). The CDR3 sequence is 12 residues long. Trimming cost V 4 bases and J 7 bases; bases outside gene matches: 2. The CDR3: CASSDGGNEQFF. For the CDR3, the DNA is TGTGCCAGCAGCGACGGGGGGAATGAGCAGTTCTTC.

This chain uses TRBV5-1 with TRBJ2-7; D is perhaps TRBD2 (5 bases). Germline V CDR1 and CDR2: SGHRS, YFSETQ. V lost 4 bases and J lost 5, with 19 bases in between. This CDR3 spans 15 amino acids. Here the CDR3 DNA reads TGCGCCAGCAGCCCCACCCGGGCCAGGCGGGACGAGCAGTACTTC. It encodes CASSPTRARRDEQYF. Full variable domain (outside the CDR3, taken from reference TRBV5-1 and TRBJ2-7): KAGVTQTPRYLIKTRGQQVTLSCSPISGHRSVSWYQQTPGQGLQFLFEYFSETQRNKGNFPGRFSGRQFSNSRSEMNVSTLELGDSALYLCASSPTRARRDEQYFGPGTRLTVT.

The V gene is TRBV6-5, the J gene TRBJ1-1, with a possible D match to TRBD1 (6 bases). V was pared by 5 bases and J by 5 bases, with 12 bases between. CDR3 length equals 13 residues. The germline V gene encodes CDR1 MNHEY and CDR2 SVGAGI. Written as DNA, the CDR3 is TGTGCCAGCAGTACTGGACAGTTAACTGAAGCTTTCTTT. Protein: CASSTGQLTEAFF.

The J gene is TRBJ2-6, the V gene TRBV6-5; D unresolved. Germline CDR1 MNHEY, CDR2 SVGAGI. The V end was cut by 4 bases, the J end by 0 bases, with 10 bases between. This CDR3 spans 16 amino acids. The CDR3 DNA reads TGTGCCAGCAGTTCGGTCGGTCCCTCTGGGGCCAACGTCCTGACTTTC. It is translated as CASSSVGPSGANVLTF.

In its sample, this clone was seen a few times. This rearrangement joins TRBV27 to TRBJ1-6; D ambiguous. The CDR3 loop spans 15 amino acids. Germline values: CDR1 MNHEY, CDR2 SMNVEV (reference sequence). V lost 0 bases and J lost 9, with 12 bases in between. The CDR3 DNA is TGTGCCAGCAGTTTATCTATTGAGGGTTTTTCACCCCTCCACTTT. This gives the protein CASSLSIEGFSPLHF.

This clone was observed a single time. The rearrangement joins TRBV19 to TRBJ1-1; D unresolved. Germline values: CDR1 LNHDA, CDR2 SQIVND (reference sequence). V lost 1 base and J 3 bases, leaving 6 bases between the germline ends. CDR3 length equals 13 residues. The chain's CDR3 is CASSIGRYTEAFF. The CDR3 region has the DNA TGTGCCAGTAGTATAGGCAGATACACTGAAGCTTTCTTT.

The chain recombines TRBV5-1 with TRBJ2-7; 8 bases are a match to TRBD1. The CDR3 loop spans 13 amino acids. Germline V gives CDR1 SGHRS, CDR2 YFSETQ. Trimming took 3 bases from V and 6 from J; bases not matched to a gene: 5. This CDR3 reads CASSSGQGLEQYF. CDR3 nucleotides: TGCGCCAGCAGCTCAGGACAGGGTCTCGAGCAGTACTTC.